This T cell receptor beta chain derives from a study of T cell repertoires in cytomegalovirus infection. Note on this clonotype: Antigen: not known.

A single record per CDR3 protein comes from TCRdb applying MiXCR to the reads. This sample yields some 940,000 distinct CDR3 sequences, of which under 40% are seen a single time; over 10% belongs to the top ten. Per germline, CDR1 MNHEY and CDR2 SVGEGT. The CDR3 consists of 17 residues. Trimming stripped 0 bases from V and 4 bases from J, with 18 bases between. Sequencing was performed on cultured CD8+ T cells from PBMCs, taken from culture after CMV antigen stimulation. The chain links TRBV6-2 or TRBV6-3 to TRBJ1-2, with D possibly matching TRBD1 (5 bases). This sequence originates from a human donor in good health (CMV status not recorded). Some clones in this sample may be carry-over from other donors' samples. CDR3 region: CASSYSFGPRRGYGYTF. The DNA of the CDR3 is TGTGCCAGCAGTTACTCGTTCGGGCCCCGGAGGGGCTATGGCTACACCTTC.